These T cell receptor beta chains were read from a single sample in a study of cytomegalovirus exposure and HLA in healthy donors. Some clones are missing from TCRdb's copy, which holds only in-frame ones; the method was immunoSEQ multiplex PCR. Among approximately 170,000 clones listed, more than 70% were seen once. The sample consisted of PBMCs. These receptors were taken from a girl aged 5-17 years in good health and CMV-seronegative. CDR3s include the opening cysteine and the closing phenylalanine or tryptophan. D genes are given only for firm matches. Clone size appears in some rows only: once, few, many, or a class for an expanded clone.

abundance	d_gene	v_gene	j_gene	CDR3aa	CDR3nt
few	NA	TRBV6-4	TRBJ2-1	CASSDSPRDEQFF	TGTGCCAGCAGTGACAGTCCCCGGGATGAGCAGTTCTTC
NA	TRBD1	TRBV6-5	TRBJ1-2	CASSYPRDRGPGGYTF	TGTGCCAGCAGTTACCCCCGGGACAGGGGGCCTGGTGGCTACACCTTC
NA	TRBD1	TRBV19	TRBJ1-4	CASSMGTGGANEKLFF	TGTGCCAGTAGTATGGGGACAGGGGGAGCTAATGAAAAACTGTTTTTT
NA	NA	TRBV5-6	TRBJ1-1	CASSLEDSKGTEAFF	TGTGCCAGCAGCTTGGAAGACAGTAAGGGCACTGAAGCTTTCTTT
NA	TRBD1	TRBV6-6	TRBJ1-6	CASRSPTGFGSPLHF	TGTGCCAGCAGGTCCCCGACAGGGTTCGGGTCACCCCTCCACTTT
NA	NA	TRBV7-9	TRBJ2-7	CASSPVRVTYEQYF	TGTGCCAGCAGCCCAGTCAGGGTAACGTACGAGCAGTACTTC
NA	TRBD1	TRBV7-8	TRBJ1-5	CASSLVGQGNQPQHF	TGTGCCAGCAGCTTAGTGGGACAGGGCAATCAGCCCCAGCATTTT
once	NA	TRBV5-4	TRBJ2-7	CASSLFSGSYEQYF	TGTGCCAGCAGCTTGTTTTCAGGATCCTACGAGCAGTACTTC
NA	NA	TRBV28	TRBJ2-5	CASQDSQETQYF	TGTGCCAGCCAGGACAGCCAAGAGACCCAGTACTTC
NA	TRBD1	TRBV19	TRBJ1-4	CASSILLVQGELFF	TGTGCCAGTAGTATTTTACTCGTCCAGGGGGAACTGTTTTTT
NA	NA	TRBV11-2	TRBJ2-2	CASSSTGELFF	TGTGCCAGCAGCTCTACCGGGGAGCTGTTTTTT
NA	TRBD1	TRBV9	TRBJ2-7	CASSGSRDRAYEQYF	TGTGCCAGCAGCGGGAGCCGGGACAGGGCTTACGAGCAGTACTTC
NA	NA	TRBV27	TRBJ1-1	CASSLWAGYMNTEAFF	TGTGCCAGCAGTCTATGGGCGGGATACATGAACACTGAAGCTTTCTTT
NA	NA	TRBV6-1	TRBJ1-5	CASGPNQPQHF	TGTGCCAGCGGCCCCAATCAGCCCCAGCATTTT
NA	NA	TRBV4-1	TRBJ1-2	CASKQSVNYGYTF	TGCGCCAGCAAACAGTCCGTAAACTATGGCTACACCTTC
NA	TRBD1	TRBV5-1	TRBJ1-2	CASSLSSHRGSSGYTF	TGCGCCAGCAGCTTGTCCTCTCACAGGGGCTCGTCCGGCTACACCTTC
few	TRBD2	TRBV13	TRBJ2-3	CASSFTKASGGADTQYF	TGTGCCAGCAGCTTCACAAAGGCTAGCGGGGGGGCAGATACGCAGTATTTT
few	NA	TRBV6-1	TRBJ1-3	CASKTSGFSGNTIYF	TGTGCCAGCAAAACGTCAGGGTTCTCTGGAAACACCATATATTTT
few	TRBD1	TRBV5-1	TRBJ2-3	CASSLGQGAADTQYF	TGCGCCAGCAGCCTGGGACAGGGGGCGGCAGATACGCAGTATTTT
NA	NA	TRBV2	TRBJ1-1	CASSEATVTEAFF	TGTGCCAGCAGTGAAGCCACAGTAACTGAAGCTTTCTTT
NA	NA	TRBV19	TRBJ2-5	CASSSQGRIETQYF	TGTGCCAGTAGTTCCCAGGGGCGAATCGAGACCCAGTACTTC
NA	NA	TRBV5-1	TRBJ2-1	CASSLGATKSSYNEQFF	TGCGCCAGCAGCTTGGGGGCAACAAAGAGCTCCTACAATGAGCAGTTCTTC
NA	NA	TRBV27	TRBJ1-6	CAIGNNSPLHF	TGTGCAATCGGGAATAATTCACCCCTCCACTTT
NA	NA	TRBV7-9	TRBJ2-2	CASSAGTTGELFF	TGTGCCAGCAGCGCCGGGACAACCGGGGAGCTGTTTTTT
few	NA	TRBV19	TRBJ1-5	CASSTDSDQPQHF	TGTGCCAGTAGTACAGACAGCGATCAGCCCCAGCATTTT
NA	NA	TRBV10-3	TRBJ2-7	CAISESQTRDEQYF	TGTGCCATCAGTGAGTCCCAGACTAGGGATGAGCAGTACTTC
NA	NA	TRBV6-5	TRBJ1-2	CASSPGVGYTF	TGTGCCAGCAGCCCAGGGGTCGGCTACACCTTC
NA	NA	TRBV11-2	TRBJ1-2	CASSPPTPAGRHGYTF	TGTGCCAGCAGTCCCCCGACCCCCGCTGGGAGGCATGGCTACACCTTC
NA	TRBD1	TRBV5-1	TRBJ2-7	CASSFGQGATYEQYF	TGCGCCAGCAGCTTCGGACAGGGGGCCACCTACGAGCAGTACTTC
few	NA	TRBV5-1	TRBJ2-1	CASSSGGLVAGLFF	TGCGCCAGCAGCTCTGGCGGCCTCGTGGCGGGGTTGTTCTTC
NA	TRBD1	TRBV5-1	TRBJ1-1	CASSPTGDTEAFF	TGCGCCAGCAGCCCGACAGGGGACACTGAAGCTTTCTTT
NA	NA	TRBV27	TRBJ2-5	CASSLVQGLGETQYF	TGTGCCAGCAGTTTGGTTCAGGGCTTGGGAGAGACCCAGTACTTC
NA	TRBD1	TRBV18	TRBJ1-4	CATALGDSSPTTFF	TGTGCCACCGCTTTAGGGGACAGCTCGCCCACCACGTTTTTT
once	TRBD1	TRBV7-8	TRBJ1-4	CASSLGQGAEKLFF	TGTGCCAGCAGCTTAGGACAGGGGGCGGAAAAACTGTTTTTT
NA	NA	TRBV27	TRBJ1-4	CASSDNPWGGNEKLFF	TGTGCCAGCAGTGACAATCCGTGGGGGGGGAATGAAAAACTGTTTTTT
NA	TRBD1	TRBV11-2	TRBJ1-2	CASSREDGTGVRVNYGYTF	TGTGCCAGCAGCCGTGAGGACGGGACAGGGGTGCGTGTTAACTATGGCTACACCTTC
NA	NA	TRBV21-1	TRBJ2-7	CASSLLGDEQYF	TGTGCCAGCAGCCTCTTGGGAGACGAGCAGTACTTC
NA	TRBD1	TRBV4-1	TRBJ1-1	CASSQETGLYTEAFF	TGCGCCAGCAGCCAAGAGACAGGGTTGTACACTGAAGCTTTCTTT
few	TRBD2	TRBV2	TRBJ2-1	CASPSGGAYNEQFF	TGTGCCAGCCCGTCGGGGGGGGCATACAATGAGCAGTTCTTC
NA	NA	TRBV19	TRBJ2-3	CASSIKSTDTQYF	TGTGCCAGTAGTATTAAAAGCACAGATACGCAGTATTTT
NA	TRBD2	TRBV7-6	TRBJ2-1	CASSPRTSGGDYNEQFF	TGTGCCAGCAGCCCCCGGACTAGCGGGGGGGACTACAATGAGCAGTTCTTC
NA	NA	TRBV29-1	TRBJ2-5	CSVATGWYQETQYF	TGCAGCGTGGCGACAGGCTGGTACCAAGAGACCCAGTACTTC
NA	TRBD1	TRBV5-6	TRBJ2-1	CASSLVGDRVYNEQFF	TGTGCCAGCAGCTTGGTCGGGGACAGGGTCTACAATGAGCAGTTCTTC
NA	NA	TRBV5-6	TRBJ1-2	CASSATATYGYTF	TGTGCCAGCAGCGCGACAGCTACTTATGGCTACACCTTC
NA	NA	TRBV10-2	TRBJ2-1	CASGLASVDPRVPYNEQFF	TGCGCCAGCGGTCTAGCCTCCGTTGACCCCCGCGTTCCCTACAATGAGCAGTTCTTC
few	NA	TRBV7-9	TRBJ2-5	CASSSGMYQETQYF	TGTGCCAGCAGCTCCGGGATGTACCAAGAGACCCAGTACTTC
NA	NA	TRBV29-1	TRBJ1-1	CSVEERVLRNTEAFF	TGCAGCGTTGAAGAGCGGGTTCTCAGGAACACTGAAGCTTTCTTT
few	TRBD1	TRBV19	TRBJ1-1	CASSSDRTGGAFF	TGTGCCAGTAGTTCCGACCGGACAGGAGGAGCTTTCTTT
NA	NA	TRBV5-1	TRBJ1-2	CASSLLTASTRPNYGYTF	TGCGCCAGCAGCCTATTGACAGCCTCTACCCGTCCTAACTATGGCTACACCTTC
NA	NA	TRBV2	TRBJ1-2	CASSEAVVDGYTF	TGTGCCAGCAGTGAAGCAGTAGTAGATGGCTACACCTTC
NA	TRBD1	TRBV27	TRBJ2-7	CASSPKPGQGAYEQYF	TGTGCCAGCAGTCCAAAACCGGGACAGGGGGCCTACGAGCAGTACTTC
NA	NA	TRBV6-5	TRBJ2-7	CASSLYQGYEQYF	TGTGCCAGCAGTTTGTATCAGGGCTACGAGCAGTACTTC